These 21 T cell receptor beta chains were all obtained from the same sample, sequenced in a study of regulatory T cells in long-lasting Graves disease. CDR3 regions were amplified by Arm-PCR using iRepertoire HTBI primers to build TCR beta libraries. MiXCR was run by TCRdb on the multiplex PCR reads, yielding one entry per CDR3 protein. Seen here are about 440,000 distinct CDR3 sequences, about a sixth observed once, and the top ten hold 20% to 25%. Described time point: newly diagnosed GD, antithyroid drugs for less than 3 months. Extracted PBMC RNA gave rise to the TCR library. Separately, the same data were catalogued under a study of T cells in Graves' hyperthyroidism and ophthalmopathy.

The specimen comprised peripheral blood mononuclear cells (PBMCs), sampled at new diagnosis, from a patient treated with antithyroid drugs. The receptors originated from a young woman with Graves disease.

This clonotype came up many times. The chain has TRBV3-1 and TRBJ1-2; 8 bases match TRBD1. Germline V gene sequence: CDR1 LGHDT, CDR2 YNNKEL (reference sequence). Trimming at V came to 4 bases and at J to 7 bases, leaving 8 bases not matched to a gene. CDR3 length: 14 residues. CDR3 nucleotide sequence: TGTGCCAGCAGCCCAAGACAGGGGACCAGTGGCTACACCTTC. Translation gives CASSPRQGTSGYTF.

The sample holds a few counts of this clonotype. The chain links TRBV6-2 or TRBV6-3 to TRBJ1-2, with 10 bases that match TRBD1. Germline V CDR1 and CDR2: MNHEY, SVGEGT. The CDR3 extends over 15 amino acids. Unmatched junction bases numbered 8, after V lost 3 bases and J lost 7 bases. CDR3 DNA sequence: TGTGCCAGCAGTTATGGGACAGGGGTGGGATTTGGCTACACCTTC. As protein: CASSYGTGVGFGYTF.

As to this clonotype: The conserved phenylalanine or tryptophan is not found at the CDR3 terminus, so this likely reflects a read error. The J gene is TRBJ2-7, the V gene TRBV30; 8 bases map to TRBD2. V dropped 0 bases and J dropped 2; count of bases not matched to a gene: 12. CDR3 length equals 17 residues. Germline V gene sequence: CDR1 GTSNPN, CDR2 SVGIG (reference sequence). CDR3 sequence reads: CAWSVRGGFSDTYEQYS. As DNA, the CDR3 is TGTGCCTGGAGTGTACGGGGGGGGTTTTCTGATACCTACGAGCAGTACTCC.

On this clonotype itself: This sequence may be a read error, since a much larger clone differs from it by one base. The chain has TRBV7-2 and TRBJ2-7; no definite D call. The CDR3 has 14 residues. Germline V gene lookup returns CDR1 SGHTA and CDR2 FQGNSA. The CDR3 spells CGSSPDLNSYEQYF. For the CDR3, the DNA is TGTGGCAGCAGCCCGGACCTAAACTCCTACGAGCAGTACTTC.

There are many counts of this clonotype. CDR3 in DNA: TGTGCCAGCAGTTTATCGTTGTTGTCGGTAACAGATACGCAGTATTTT. It yields the protein CASSLSLLSVTDTQYF. The J gene is TRBJ2-3, the V gene TRBV27; no firm D call. From germline, CDR1 is MNHEY and CDR2 SMNVEV (reference sequence). Trimming removed 0 bases at V and 3 bases at J, with 13 bases between. This CDR3 comprises 16 residues.

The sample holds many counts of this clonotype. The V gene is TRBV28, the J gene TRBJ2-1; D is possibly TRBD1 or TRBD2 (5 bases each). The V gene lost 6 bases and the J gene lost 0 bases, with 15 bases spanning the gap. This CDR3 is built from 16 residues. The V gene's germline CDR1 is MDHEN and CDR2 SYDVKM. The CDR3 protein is CASRDWDGSSYNEQFF. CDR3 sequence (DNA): TGTGCCAGCAGGGACTGGGACGGTAGCTCCTACAATGAGCAGTTCTTC.

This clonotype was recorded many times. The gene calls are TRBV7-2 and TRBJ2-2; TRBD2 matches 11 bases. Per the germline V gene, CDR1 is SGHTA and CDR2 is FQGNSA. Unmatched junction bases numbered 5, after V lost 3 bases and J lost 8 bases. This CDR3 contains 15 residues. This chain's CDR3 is CASSLASGRPGELFF. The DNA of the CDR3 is TGTGCCAGCAGCTTGGCTAGCGGGAGGCCTGGGGAGCTGTTTTTT. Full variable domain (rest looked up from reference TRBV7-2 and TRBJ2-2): GAGVSQSPSNKVTEKGKDVELRCDPISGHTALYWYRQSLGQGLEFLIYFQGNSAPDKSGLPSDRFSAERTGGSVSTLTIQRTQQEDSAVYLCASSLASGRPGELFFGEGSRLTVL.

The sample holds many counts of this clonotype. The CDR3 nucleotides read TGTGCCAGCAGTGATGACATCCCGGGACTAGCGGTATACGAGCAGTACTTC. Protein: CASSDDIPGLAVYEQYF. This chain uses TRBV2 with TRBJ2-7; 11 bases are a match to TRBD2. CDR3 length: 17 residues. The junction had 11 bases not matched to a gene; V was cut back by 3 bases and J by 4 bases. The germline gives CDR1 SNHLY, CDR2 FYNNEI.

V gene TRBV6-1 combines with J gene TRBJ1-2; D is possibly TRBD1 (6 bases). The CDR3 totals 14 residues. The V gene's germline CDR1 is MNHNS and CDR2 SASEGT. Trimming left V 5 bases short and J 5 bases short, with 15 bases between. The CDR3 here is CASSNSGTLYGYTF. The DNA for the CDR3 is TGTGCCAGCAGTAACTCCGGGACACTATATGGCTACACCTTC.

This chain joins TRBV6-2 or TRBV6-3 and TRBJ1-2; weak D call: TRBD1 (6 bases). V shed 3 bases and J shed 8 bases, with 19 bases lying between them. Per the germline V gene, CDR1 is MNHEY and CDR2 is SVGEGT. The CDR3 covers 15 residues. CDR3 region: CASSYSDSPAMGYTF. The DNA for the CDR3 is TGTGCCAGCAGTTATTCGGACAGTCCGGCTATGGGCTACACCTTC.

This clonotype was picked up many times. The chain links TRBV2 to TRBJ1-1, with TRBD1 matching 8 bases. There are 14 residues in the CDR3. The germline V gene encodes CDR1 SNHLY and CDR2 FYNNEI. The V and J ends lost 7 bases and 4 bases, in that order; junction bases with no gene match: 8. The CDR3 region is CASIADRVGTEAFF. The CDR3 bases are TGTGCCAGCATTGCGGACAGGGTTGGCACTGAAGCTTTCTTT.

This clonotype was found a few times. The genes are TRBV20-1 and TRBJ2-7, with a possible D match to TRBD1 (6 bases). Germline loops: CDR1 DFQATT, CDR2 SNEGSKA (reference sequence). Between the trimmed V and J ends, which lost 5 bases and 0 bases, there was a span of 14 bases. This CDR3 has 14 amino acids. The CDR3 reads CSAYRDLTSYEQYF. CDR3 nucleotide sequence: TGCAGTGCTTACAGGGACCTTACCTCCTACGAGCAGTACTTC.

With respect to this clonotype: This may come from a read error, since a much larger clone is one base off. CDR3 DNA: TGTGCCAGCAGTCAACCTTTAGGTTACAATGAGCAGTTCTTC. Translated: CASSQPLGYNEQFF. The chain has TRBV28 and TRBJ2-1; D is unclear. V lost 5 bases and J 4 bases, leaving 12 bases between the germline ends. CDR3 size: 14 residues. Germline V lookup: CDR1 MDHEN, CDR2 SYDVKM.

The CDR3 loop is CASSSQALESGFF. For the CDR3, the DNA is TGTGCCAGCAGCTCCCAAGCCCTCGAGTCGGGGTTCTTC. The chain is built from TRBV5-4 and TRBJ2-1; D not resolved. Germline V gives CDR1 SGHNT, CDR2 YYREEE (reference sequence). The CDR3 loop spans 13 amino acids. V shed 3 bases and J shed 15 bases, with 19 bases lying between them.

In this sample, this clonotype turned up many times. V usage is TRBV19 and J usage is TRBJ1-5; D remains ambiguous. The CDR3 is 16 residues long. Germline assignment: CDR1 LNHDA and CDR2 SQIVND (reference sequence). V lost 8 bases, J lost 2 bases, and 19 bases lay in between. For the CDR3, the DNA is TGTGCCAGTTGCCATTTGGCCCCTCTTGGCAATCAGCCCCAGCATTTT. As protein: CASCHLAPLGNQPQHF.

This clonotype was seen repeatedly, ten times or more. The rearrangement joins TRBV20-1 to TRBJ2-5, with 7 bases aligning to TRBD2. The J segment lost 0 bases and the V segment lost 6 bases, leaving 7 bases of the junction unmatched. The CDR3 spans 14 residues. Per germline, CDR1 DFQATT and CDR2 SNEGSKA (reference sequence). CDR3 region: CSAQRGADQETQYF. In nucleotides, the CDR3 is TGCAGTGCCCAGCGGGGCGCGGACCAAGAGACCCAGTACTTC.

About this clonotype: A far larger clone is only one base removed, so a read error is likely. The CDR3 nucleotides read TGTGCCAGCAGTGAGGCCGGGACACGCACAGATGCGCAGTATTTT. Amino acid sequence: CASSEAGTRTDAQYF. The rearrangement links TRBV3-1 to TRBJ2-3; maybe TRBD1 (6 bases). CDR3 length equals 15 residues. The germline V gene has CDR1 LGHDT and CDR2 YNNKEL (reference sequence).

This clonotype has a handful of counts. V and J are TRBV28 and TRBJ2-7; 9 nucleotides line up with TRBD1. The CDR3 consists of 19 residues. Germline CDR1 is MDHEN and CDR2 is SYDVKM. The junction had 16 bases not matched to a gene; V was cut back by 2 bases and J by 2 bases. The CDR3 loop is CASSLGVGTGSPITYEQYF. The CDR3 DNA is TGTGCCAGCAGTTTAGGGGTCGGGACAGGGTCACCAATTACCTACGAGCAGTACTTC.

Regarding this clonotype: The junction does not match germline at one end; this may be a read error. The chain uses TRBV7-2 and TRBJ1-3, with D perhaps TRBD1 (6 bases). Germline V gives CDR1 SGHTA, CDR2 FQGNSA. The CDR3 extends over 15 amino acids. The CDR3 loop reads CASSEGQSPGNTVYF. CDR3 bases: TGTGCCAGCAGCGAAGGACAGTCACCCGGAAACACCGTATATTTT.

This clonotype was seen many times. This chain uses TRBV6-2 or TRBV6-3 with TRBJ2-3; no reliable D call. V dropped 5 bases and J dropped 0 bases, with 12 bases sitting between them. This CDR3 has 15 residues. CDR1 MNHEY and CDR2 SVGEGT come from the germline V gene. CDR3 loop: CASSDGHVSTDTQYF. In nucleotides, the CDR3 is TGTGCCAGCAGTGATGGCCACGTTAGCACAGATACGCAGTATTTT.

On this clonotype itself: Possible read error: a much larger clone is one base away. The chain's CDR3 is CASSLDGRANEKLLF. The DNA for the CDR3 is TGTGCCAGCAGCTTGGACGGCAGGGCTAATGAAAAACTGCTTTTT. The chain couples TRBV5-4 to TRBJ1-4; D might be TRBD1 (5 bases). The germline CDR1 and CDR2 sequences are SGHNT and YYREEE (reference sequence). This CDR3 comprises 15 residues.